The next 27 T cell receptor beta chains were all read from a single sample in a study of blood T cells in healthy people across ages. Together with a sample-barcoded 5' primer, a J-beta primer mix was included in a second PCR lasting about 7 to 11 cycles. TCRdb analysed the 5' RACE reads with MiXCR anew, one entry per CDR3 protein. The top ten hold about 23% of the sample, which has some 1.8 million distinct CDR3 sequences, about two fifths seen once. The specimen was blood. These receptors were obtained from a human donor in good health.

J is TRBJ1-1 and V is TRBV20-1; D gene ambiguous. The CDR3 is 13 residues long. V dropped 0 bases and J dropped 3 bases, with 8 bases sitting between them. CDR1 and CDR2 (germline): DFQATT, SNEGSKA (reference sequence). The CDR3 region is CSARDFVHTEAFF. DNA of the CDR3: TGCAGTGCTAGAGATTTTGTACACACTGAAGCTTTCTTT.

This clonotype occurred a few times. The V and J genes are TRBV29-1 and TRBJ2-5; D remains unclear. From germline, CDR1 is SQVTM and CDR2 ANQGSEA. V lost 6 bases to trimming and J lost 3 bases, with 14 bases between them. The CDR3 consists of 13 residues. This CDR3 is CSVAQTYKETQYF. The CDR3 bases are TGCAGCGTAGCCCAGACCTATAAAGAGACCCAGTACTTC.

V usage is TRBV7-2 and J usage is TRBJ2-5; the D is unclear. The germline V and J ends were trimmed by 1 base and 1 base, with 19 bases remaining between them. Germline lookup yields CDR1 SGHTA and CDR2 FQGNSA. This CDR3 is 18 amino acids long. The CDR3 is CASSLESRAWKVQETQYF. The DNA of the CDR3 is TGTGCCAGCAGCTTAGAGAGTAGAGCTTGGAAGGTCCAAGAGACCCAGTACTTC.

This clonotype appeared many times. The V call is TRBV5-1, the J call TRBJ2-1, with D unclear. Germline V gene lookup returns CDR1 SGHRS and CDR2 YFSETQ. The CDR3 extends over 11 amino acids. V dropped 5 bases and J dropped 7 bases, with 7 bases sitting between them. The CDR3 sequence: CASRLLNEQFF. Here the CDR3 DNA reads TGCGCCAGCAGACTCCTTAATGAGCAGTTCTTC.

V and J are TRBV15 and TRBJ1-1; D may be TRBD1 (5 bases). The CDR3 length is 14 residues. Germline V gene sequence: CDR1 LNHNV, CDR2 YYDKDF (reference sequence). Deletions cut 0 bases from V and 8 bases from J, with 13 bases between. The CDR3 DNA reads TGTGCCACCAGCAGAGATCGGGCAGGGCAAGAAGCTTTCTTT. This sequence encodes CATSRDRAGQEAFF.

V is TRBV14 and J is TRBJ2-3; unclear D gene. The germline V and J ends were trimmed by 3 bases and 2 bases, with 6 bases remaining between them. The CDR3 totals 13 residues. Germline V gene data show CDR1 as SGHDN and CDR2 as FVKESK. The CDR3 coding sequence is TGTGCCAGCAGCCACAGGTTCACAGATACGCAGTATTTT. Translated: CASSHRFTDTQYF.

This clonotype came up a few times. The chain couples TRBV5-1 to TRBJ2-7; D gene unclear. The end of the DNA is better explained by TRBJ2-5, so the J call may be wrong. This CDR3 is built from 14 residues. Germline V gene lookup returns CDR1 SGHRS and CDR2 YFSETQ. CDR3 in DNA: TGCGCCAGCTCAAGAACTCCAACGGGAGAGACCCAGTACTTC. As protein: CASSRTPTGETQYF.

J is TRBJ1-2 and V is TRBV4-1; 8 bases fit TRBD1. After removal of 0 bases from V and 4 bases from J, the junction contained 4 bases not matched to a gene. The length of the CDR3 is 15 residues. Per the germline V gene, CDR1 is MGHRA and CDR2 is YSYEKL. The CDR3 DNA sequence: TGCGCCAGCAGCCAAGATCCAGGGGGCCTCTATGGCTACACCTTC. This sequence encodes CASSQDPGGLYGYTF.

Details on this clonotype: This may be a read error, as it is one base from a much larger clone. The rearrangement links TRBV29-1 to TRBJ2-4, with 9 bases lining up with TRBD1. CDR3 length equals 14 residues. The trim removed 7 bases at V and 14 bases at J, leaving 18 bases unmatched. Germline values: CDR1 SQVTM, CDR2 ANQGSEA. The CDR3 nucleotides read TGCAGCGCCGCCGGGACAGGGAAGTCCTACGAGGAGTACTTC. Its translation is CSAAGTGKSYEEYF. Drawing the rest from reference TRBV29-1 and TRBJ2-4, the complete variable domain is SAVISQKPSRDICQRGTSLTIQCQVDSQVTMMFWYRQQPGQSLTLIATANQGSEATYESGFVIDKFPISRPNLTFSTLTVSNMSPEDSSIYLCSAAGTGKSYEEYFGAGTRLSVL.

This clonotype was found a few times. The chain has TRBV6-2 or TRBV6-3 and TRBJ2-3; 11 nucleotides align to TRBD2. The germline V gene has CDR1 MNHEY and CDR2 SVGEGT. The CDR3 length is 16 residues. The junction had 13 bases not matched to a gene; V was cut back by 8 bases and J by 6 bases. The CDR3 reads CASGRALLAGADTQYF. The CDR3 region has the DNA TGTGCCAGCGGGAGAGCCCTACTAGCGGGGGCGGATACGCAGTATTTT.

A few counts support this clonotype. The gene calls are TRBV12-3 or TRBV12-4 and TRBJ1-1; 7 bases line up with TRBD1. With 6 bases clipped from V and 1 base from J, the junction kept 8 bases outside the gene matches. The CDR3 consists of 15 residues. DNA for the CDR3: TGTGCCAGCAGCTTGCGGGGACAGCCGAACACTGAAGCTTTCTTT. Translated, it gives CASSLRGQPNTEAFF.

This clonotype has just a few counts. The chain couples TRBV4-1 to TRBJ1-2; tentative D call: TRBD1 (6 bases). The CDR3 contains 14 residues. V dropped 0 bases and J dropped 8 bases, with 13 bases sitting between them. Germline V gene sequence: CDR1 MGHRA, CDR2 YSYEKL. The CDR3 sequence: CASSQESGERGYTF. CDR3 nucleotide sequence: TGCGCCAGCAGCCAAGAATCAGGGGAGCGCGGCTACACCTTC.

The CDR3 sequence: CASSYSAAGPQHF. CDR3 in DNA: TGTGCCAGCAGTTACTCGGCCGCGGGGCCCCAGCATTTT. V usage is TRBV6-5 and J usage is TRBJ1-5; D is uncertain. The CDR3 runs to 13 residues. Per germline, CDR1 MNHEY and CDR2 SVGAGI. Trimming removed 0 bases at V and 9 bases at J, with 9 bases between.

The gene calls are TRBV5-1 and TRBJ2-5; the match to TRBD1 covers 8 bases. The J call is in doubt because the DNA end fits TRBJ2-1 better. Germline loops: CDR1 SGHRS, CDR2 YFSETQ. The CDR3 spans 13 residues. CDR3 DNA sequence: TGCGCCAGCAGCTTCGGACAGGGAGAGACCCAGTTCTTC. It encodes CASSFGQGETQFF.

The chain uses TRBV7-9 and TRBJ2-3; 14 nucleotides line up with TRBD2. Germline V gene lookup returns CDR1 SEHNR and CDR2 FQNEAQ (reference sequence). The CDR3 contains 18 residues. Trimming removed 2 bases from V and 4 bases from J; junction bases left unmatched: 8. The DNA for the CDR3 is TGTGCCAGCAGCTTAAGACTAGCGGGGGGGCCGAGCCCAGATACGCAGTATTTT. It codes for CASSLRLAGGPSPDTQYF.

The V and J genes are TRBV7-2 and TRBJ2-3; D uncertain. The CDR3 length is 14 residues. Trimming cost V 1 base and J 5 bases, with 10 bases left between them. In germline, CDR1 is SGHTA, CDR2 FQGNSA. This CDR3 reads CASSLDPSEDTQYF. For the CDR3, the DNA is TGTGCCAGCAGCTTAGATCCCAGTGAAGATACGCAGTATTTT.

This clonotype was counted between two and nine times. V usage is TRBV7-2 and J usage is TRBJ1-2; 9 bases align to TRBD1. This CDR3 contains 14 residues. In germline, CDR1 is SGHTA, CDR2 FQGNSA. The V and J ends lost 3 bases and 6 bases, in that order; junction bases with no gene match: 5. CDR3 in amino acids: CASSFDRGIDGYTF. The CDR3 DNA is TGTGCCAGCAGCTTTGACAGGGGGATTGATGGCTACACCTTC.

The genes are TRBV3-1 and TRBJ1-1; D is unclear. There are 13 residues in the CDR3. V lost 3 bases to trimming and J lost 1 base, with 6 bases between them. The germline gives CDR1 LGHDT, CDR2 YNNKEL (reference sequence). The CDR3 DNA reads TGTGCCAGCAGCCATAGCTCGAACACTGAAGCTTTCTTT. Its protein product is CASSHSSNTEAFF.

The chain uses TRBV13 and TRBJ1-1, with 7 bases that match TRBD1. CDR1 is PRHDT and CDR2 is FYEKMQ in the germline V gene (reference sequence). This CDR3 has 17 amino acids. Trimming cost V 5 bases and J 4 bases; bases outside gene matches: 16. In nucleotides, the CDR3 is TGTGCCAGCAGCCACCTTACAGGGGATAGAGGGAGCACTGAAGCTTTCTTT. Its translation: CASSHLTGDRGSTEAFF.

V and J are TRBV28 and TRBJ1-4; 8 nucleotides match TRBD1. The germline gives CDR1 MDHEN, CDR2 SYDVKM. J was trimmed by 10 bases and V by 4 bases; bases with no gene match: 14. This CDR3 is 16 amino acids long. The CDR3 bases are TGTGCCAGCAGTTCGCCCGGACAGGGCCCCAAGAGAAAACTGTTTTTT. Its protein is CASSSPGQGPKRKLFF.

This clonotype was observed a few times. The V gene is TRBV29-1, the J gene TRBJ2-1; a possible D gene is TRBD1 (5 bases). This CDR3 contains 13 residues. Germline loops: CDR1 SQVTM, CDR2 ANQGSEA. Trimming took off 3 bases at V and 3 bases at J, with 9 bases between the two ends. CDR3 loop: CSVDRTGYNEQFF. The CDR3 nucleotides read TGCAGCGTTGATCGTACAGGCTACAATGAGCAGTTCTTC.

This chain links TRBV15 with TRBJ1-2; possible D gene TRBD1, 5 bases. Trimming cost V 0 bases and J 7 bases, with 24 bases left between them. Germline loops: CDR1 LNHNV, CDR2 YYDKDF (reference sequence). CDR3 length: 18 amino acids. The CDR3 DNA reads TGTGCCACCAGCAGAGATGGAGTAGCAGGGAACCGGCTCGTTGGCTACACCTTC. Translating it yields CATSRDGVAGNRLVGYTF.

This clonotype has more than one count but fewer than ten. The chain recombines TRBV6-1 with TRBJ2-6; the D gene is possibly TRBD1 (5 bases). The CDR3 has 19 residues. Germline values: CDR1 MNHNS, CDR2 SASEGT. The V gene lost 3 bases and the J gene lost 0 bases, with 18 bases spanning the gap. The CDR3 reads CASSDVPGQKSSGANVLTF. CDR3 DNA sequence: TGTGCCAGCAGTGACGTCCCCGGACAAAAGTCCTCTGGGGCCAACGTCCTGACTTTC.

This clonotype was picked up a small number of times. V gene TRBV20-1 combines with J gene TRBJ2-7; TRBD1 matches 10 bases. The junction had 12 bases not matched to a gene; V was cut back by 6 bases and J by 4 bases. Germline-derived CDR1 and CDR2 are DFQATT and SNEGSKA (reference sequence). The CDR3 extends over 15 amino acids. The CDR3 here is CSAANLWDRGYEQYF. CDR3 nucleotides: TGCAGTGCCGCGAACCTTTGGGACAGGGGTTACGAGCAGTACTTC.

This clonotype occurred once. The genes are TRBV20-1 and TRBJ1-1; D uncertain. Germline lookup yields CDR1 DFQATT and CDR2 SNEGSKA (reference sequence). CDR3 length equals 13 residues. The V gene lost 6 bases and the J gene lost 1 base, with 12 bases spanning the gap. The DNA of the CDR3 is TGCAGTGCCCCGGGCAGGCAGAACACTGAAGCTTTCTTT. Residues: CSAPGRQNTEAFF.

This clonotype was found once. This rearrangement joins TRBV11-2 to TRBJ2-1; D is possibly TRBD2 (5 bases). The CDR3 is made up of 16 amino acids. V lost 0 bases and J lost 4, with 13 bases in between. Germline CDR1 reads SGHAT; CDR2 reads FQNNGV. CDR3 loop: CASSLDSRAEYNEQFF. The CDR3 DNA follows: TGTGCCAGCAGCTTAGATTCGAGGGCCGAGTACAATGAGCAGTTCTTC.

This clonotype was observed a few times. CDR3 loop: CSARDVLAGNTFSGANVLTF. The CDR3 DNA reads TGCAGTGCTAGAGATGTACTAGCGGGGAACACTTTCTCTGGGGCCAACGTCCTGACTTTC. The chain employs TRBV20-1 and TRBJ2-6, with 10 bases fitting TRBD2. This CDR3 is 20 amino acids long. CDR1 and CDR2 (germline): DFQATT, SNEGSKA (reference sequence). The V gene end was trimmed by 0 bases and the J gene end by 0 bases; junction bases not matched to a gene: 11.